One sample yielded the 10 T cell receptor beta chains listed below, sequenced in a study of T cells expressing NK-cell markers. From the 5' RACE reads, TCRdb lists one entry per CDR3 protein and no DNA. The repertoire shows 400,000 to 550,000 distinct CDR3 sequences; the top ten hold about 7.3%. Input material: blood T cells: a sorted CD56 or NKG2C T cell subset, CD4+ or CD8+ T cells, or bulk PBMC T cells (not recorded which). The receptors come from a woman aged 18 to 75 in good health.

Here the CDR3 reads CASSLGRGSSYNEQFF. The J gene is TRBJ2-1, the V gene TRBV5-1; no DNA is available, so the TRBD1 call from TCRdb remains unchecked. Germline V gene sequence: CDR1 SGHRS, CDR2 YFSETQ. The CDR3 is 16 amino acids. The full variable domain, with the rest looked up from reference TRBV5-1 and TRBJ2-1, is KAGVTQTPRYLIKTRGQQVTLSCSPISGHRSVSWYQQTPGQGLQFLFEYFSETQRNKGNFPGRFSGRQFSNSRSEMNVSTLELGDSALYLCASSLGRGSSYNEQFFGPGTRLTVL.

The chain has TRBV5-1 and TRBJ2-3; TCRdb reports TRBD2, a call that lacks DNA to check it against. CDR3 length: 16 residues. Per germline, CDR1 SGHRS and CDR2 YFSETQ. The CDR3 reads CASSLLGLGSTDTQYF. Full variable domain (remainder filled in from reference TRBV5-1 and TRBJ2-3): KAGVTQTPRYLIKTRGQQVTLSCSPISGHRSVSWYQQTPGQGLQFLFEYFSETQRNKGNFPGRFSGRQFSNSRSEMNVSTLELGDSALYLCASSLLGLGSTDTQYFGPGTRLTVL.

The chain recombines TRBV7-2 with TRBJ2-2; TCRdb gives TRBD1 as the D gene, but with no DNA this cannot be confirmed. CDR3 length: 15 residues. Germline V gene lookup returns CDR1 SGHTA and CDR2 FQGNSA. This CDR3 is CASSLVGRNTGELFF.

The chain has TRBV30 and TRBJ1-2; TCRdb's D call, TRBD1, is unchecked because there is no DNA. The CDR3 totals 17 residues. Germline CDR1 GTSNPN, CDR2 SVGIG (reference sequence). The CDR3 loop reads CAWSARGPGQVSYGYTF.

The rearrangement uses TRBV28 and TRBJ2-3; the TCRdb D gene call, TRBD1, has no DNA to confirm it. Germline values: CDR1 MDHEN, CDR2 SYDVKM. The CDR3 has 14 residues. The CDR3 spells CASSLGDRGVQQYF.

The V call is TRBV5-1, the J call TRBJ2-2; TCRdb indicates TRBD1, and absent DNA this call remains unverified. The CDR3 length is 15 residues. The germline gives CDR1 SGHRS, CDR2 YFSETQ. CDR3: CASSFRTGEGGELFF.

The gene calls are TRBV20-1 and TRBJ2-4. In germline, CDR1 is DFQATT, CDR2 SNEGSKA (reference sequence). The CDR3 totals 13 residues. This CDR3 reads CSADRIAKNIQYF.

The rearrangement joins TRBV7-7 to TRBJ2-7; TCRdb outputs TRBD1, but without DNA this stays unchecked. Germline CDR1 and CDR2: SSHAT and FNYEAQ (reference sequence). This CDR3 is built from 16 residues. CDR3 residues: CASSLIGGDSSYEQYF.

The V call is TRBV10-3, the J call TRBJ2-1; TCRdb lists TRBD2, though no DNA is available to test this call. The CDR3 spans 16 residues. The germline V gene encodes CDR1 ENHRY and CDR2 SYGVKD. This CDR3 is CAISTSGLAGSGEQFF.

The rearrangement links TRBV19 to TRBJ1-2. Germline CDR1 is LNHDA and CDR2 is SQIVND (reference sequence). This CDR3 spans 14 amino acids. The CDR3 spells CASSIGRDGYGYTF.